The rows below give T cell receptor beta chains drawn from one sample of a study of human T cells and chemical hapten exposure. TCRdb re-called the RACE reads with MiXCR, one entry per CDR3 protein. The table includes 85,000 to 90,000 distinct CDR3 sequences, nearly 10% detected once. The material sequenced was whole blood, taken in connection with sensitization to the hapten diphenylcyclopropenone (DPC). Source of these receptors: a woman aged 40 to 49 with alopecia areata. Some clones in this sample may be carry-over from other donors' samples. The CDR3 runs from the conserved cysteine through the conserved F or W. A D gene is named only where the DNA matches it firmly. Size is stated for part of the rows, as once, few or many counts, or as a class when the clone is expanded.

j_call	v_call	clone_size	d_call	cdr3_nt	cdr3_aa
TRBJ1-2	TRBV7-2	many	TRBD1	TGTGCCAGCAGCTTAGCGCGAGAGACAGGGTACACCTTC	CASSLARETGYTF
TRBJ2-2	TRBV7-2	-	TRBD2	TGTGCCAGCAGACGGACTAGTGCGGCAGGGGAGCTGTTTTTT	CASRRTSAAGELFF
TRBJ2-7	TRBV5-1	many	TRBD1	TGCGCCAGCAGCGGGACAGGGGTGGCCTACGAGCAGTACTTC	CASSGTGVAYEQYF
TRBJ2-7	TRBV6-6	many	TRBD2	TGTGCCAGCAGTGATAGCGGGGGTCCCAACGAGCAGTACTTC	CASSDSGGPNEQYF
TRBJ2-3	TRBV20-1	few	TRBD1	TGCAGTGCCCGACAGGGCTCGGATACGCAGTATTTT	CSARQGSDTQYF
TRBJ2-7	TRBV6-2/TRBV6-3	many	-	TGTGCCAGCAGTTACGGCAGGGGCTACGAGCAGTACTTC	CASSYGRGYEQYF
TRBJ2-5	TRBV12-3/TRBV12-4	few	TRBD2	TGTGCCAGCAGTTTTGAGCGGGGGGCATCCGTGGAGACCCAGTACTTC	CASSFERGASVETQYF
TRBJ2-7	TRBV7-6	-	TRBD1	TGTGCCAGCAGCGAAGGGACAGGGAGTAACGAGCAGTACTTC	CASSEGTGSNEQYF
TRBJ1-2	TRBV29-1	few	-	TGCAGCGTTGACGGGGGGAACTATGGCTACACCTTC	CSVDGGNYGYTF
TRBJ2-5	TRBV29-1	many	-	TGCAGCGTTGAAGGTCTGGGATCGGCCCAGTACTTC	CSVEGLGSAQYF
TRBJ2-2	TRBV20-1	many	TRBD2	TGCAGTGCTAGAGAAGCGGGACGGGACACCGGGGAGCTGTTTTTT	CSAREAGRDTGELFF
TRBJ1-6	TRBV28	-	-	TGTGCCAGCAGTTGGGCGGCCATAGATTCACCCCTCCACTTT	CASSWAAIDSPLHF
TRBJ2-5	TRBV28	-	TRBD1	TGTGCCAGCTTTAGTTTAGGACAGGGGCAAGAGACCCAGTACTTC	CASFSLGQGQETQYF
TRBJ2-3	TRBV6-2/TRBV6-3	many	-	TGTGCCAGCAACTATGGTGGGGAGGCAACAGATACGCAGTATTTT	CASNYGGEATDTQYF
TRBJ2-1	TRBV7-2	few	-	TGTGCCAGCAGCCCCCTCCCCGGGAACAATGAGCAGTTCTTC	CASSPLPGNNEQFF
TRBJ2-6	TRBV2	many	-	TGTGCCAGCAGTGAAGCGCTTCCAGGGAACCCTGGGGCCAACGTCCTGACTTTC	CASSEALPGNPGANVLTF
TRBJ1-1	TRBV3-1	few	-	TGTGCCAGCAGCCAGGTCTACGGCCCCGGGGACGCTTTCTTT	CASSQVYGPGDAFF
TRBJ2-1	TRBV5-1	many	-	TGCGCCAGCAGCTCCGCTGCAGGAGGGTATGAGCAGTTCTTC	CASSSAAGGYEQFF
TRBJ2-3	TRBV6-1	many	TRBD2	TGTGCCAGCAGTGAGAGCGGGGGAAACACAGATACGCAGTATTTT	CASSESGGNTDTQYF
TRBJ1-5	TRBV6-2/TRBV6-3	few	TRBD1	TGTGCCAGCCGGTTTGGGACAGGGAATCAGCCCCAGCATTTT	CASRFGTGNQPQHF
TRBJ1-2	TRBV4-1	many	-	TGCGCCAGCAGCCAAGGACGACAGTCCAACTCTTACTATGGCTACACCTTC	CASSQGRQSNSYYGYTF
TRBJ2-2	TRBV5-1	-	-	TGCGCCAGCAGAGGAGATTCCGCGAACACCGGGGAGCTGTTTTTT	CASRGDSANTGELFF
TRBJ2-5	TRBV5-5	many	-	TGTGCCAGCAGCTTGGCATGGGGAGAGACCCAGTACTTC	CASSLAWGETQYF
TRBJ2-1	TRBV12-3/TRBV12-4	many	-	TGTGCCAGCAGTTTTTTGGTATACAATGAGCAGTTCTTC	CASSFLVYNEQFF
TRBJ1-1	TRBV12-3/TRBV12-4	-	-	TGTGCCAGCAGTACCTCGGGAGGGGGGGTTGCTGAAGCTTTCTTT	CASSTSGGGVAEAFF
TRBJ2-3	TRBV7-6	-	-	TGTGCCAGCAGCGCCCCCAGGGAAGGGGCGAGCACAGATACGCAGTATTTT	CASSAPREGASTDTQYF
TRBJ1-5	TRBV5-1	few	TRBD1	TGCGCCAGCAGCCCCGGGACAGGCCTCAATCAGCCCCAGCATTTT	CASSPGTGLNQPQHF
TRBJ2-1	TRBV7-2	few	-	TGTGCCAGCAGCTTCCCATTTTACAATGAGCAGTTCTTC	CASSFPFYNEQFF
TRBJ2-7	TRBV2	many	-	TGTGCCAGCAGTGTTAGGTACGAGCAGTACTTC	CASSVRYEQYF
TRBJ1-5	TRBV7-9	many	-	TGTGCCAGCAGCTTAGCGCTGGGACTTCCAGGCAATCAGCCCCAGCATTTT	CASSLALGLPGNQPQHF
TRBJ2-3	TRBV4-1	-	-	TGCGCCAGCAGCCCGTTGGGGGGCCGCGTTGCAGATACGCAGTATTTT	CASSPLGGRVADTQYF
TRBJ2-1	TRBV19	many	TRBD2	TGTGCCAGTAGTAAAGATAGCGGGGCATACAATGAGCAGTTCTTC	CASSKDSGAYNEQFF
TRBJ2-6	TRBV5-4	many	-	TGTGCCAGCAGTTTCACGGGACACGCAGTCTCTGGGGCCAACGTCCTGACTTTC	CASSFTGHAVSGANVLTF
TRBJ1-1	TRBV7-2	many	-	TGTGCCAGCAGCTTAGCGTGGGTGAACACTGAAGCTTTCTTT	CASSLAWVNTEAFF
TRBJ1-2	TRBV18	many	-	TGTGCCAGCTCACCACAGGCGAGGGAAGGCTATGGCTACACCTTC	CASSPQAREGYGYTF
TRBJ2-3	TRBV6-8	many	-	TGTGCCAGCAGTTACCACAAGTCAATTGCCGATACGCAGTATTTT	CASSYHKSIADTQYF
TRBJ2-4	TRBV10-2	few	TRBD2	TGCGCCAGCAGTGAGTCATGGGGACTAGGCCGAAACATTCAGTACTTC	CASSESWGLGRNIQYF